This TCR beta chain was captured in a study of PD-1 blockade in classical Hodgkin lymphoma. TCRdb's copy holds only in-frame clones and misses some; the assay was immunoSEQ multiplex PCR. The sample lists 40,000 to 50,000 clones, just under 80% occurring once. Brentuximab vedotin exposure varied, and every patient relapsed after autologous stem cell transplantation. The V and J ends lost 1 base and 8 bases, in that order; junction bases with no gene match: 5. CDR1 and CDR2 from the germline V gene are LGHNA and YSLEER. The CDR3 spans 15 residues. The receptor comes from a human donor with classical Hodgkin lymphoma. The sample in question was peripheral blood mononuclear cells (PBMCs), obtained at baseline. This sequence joins TRBV4-3 and TRBJ1-4; 9 bases fit TRBD1. CDR3: CASSQVGQGSEKLFF. The CDR3 DNA reads as TGCGCCAGCAGCCAAGTGGGACAGGGAAGCGAAAAACTGTTTTTT.